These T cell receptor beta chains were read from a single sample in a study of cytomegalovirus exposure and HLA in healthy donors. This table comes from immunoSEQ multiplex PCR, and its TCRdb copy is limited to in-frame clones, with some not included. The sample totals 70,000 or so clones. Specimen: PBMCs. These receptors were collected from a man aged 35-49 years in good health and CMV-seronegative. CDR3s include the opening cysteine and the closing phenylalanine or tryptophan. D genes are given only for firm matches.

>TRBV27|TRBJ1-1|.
TGTGCCAGCAGTCCCACGGGGAAGGCTGAAGCTTTCTTT
CASSPTGKAEAFF
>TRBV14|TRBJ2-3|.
TGTGCCAGCAGCCATGTCAGGGTCCCCACAGATACGCAGTATTTT
CASSHVRVPTDTQYF
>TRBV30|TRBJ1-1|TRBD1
TGTGCCTGGACCATCCGGGACAGGGCTTTGAACACTGAAGCTTTCTTT
CAWTIRDRALNTEAFF
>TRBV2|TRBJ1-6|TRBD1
TGTGCCACCACCCGGGACAGCAATTCACCCCTCCACTTT
CATTRDSNSPLHF
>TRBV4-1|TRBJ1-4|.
TGCGCCAGCAGCCAGCAGGGCAGGGAAGGTGAAAAACTGTTTTTT
CASSQQGREGEKLFF
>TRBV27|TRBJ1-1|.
TGTGCCAGCAGTTTTATGTATGAGGGTGAAGCTTTCTTT
CASSFMYEGEAFF
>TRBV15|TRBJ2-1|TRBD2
TGTGCCACCAGCAGAGACCGCGGGGGGCCCAATGAGCAGTTCTTC
CATSRDRGGPNEQFF
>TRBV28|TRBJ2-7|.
TGTGCCAGCGGGCCTGGACAAGCCTACGAGCAGTACTTC
CASGPGQAYEQYF
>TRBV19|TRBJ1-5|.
TGTGCCAGTATAGGCCCCGGCGGGCCCCAGCATTTT
CASIGPGGPQHF
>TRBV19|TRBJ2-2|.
TGTGCCAGTACGGGGCAGGGGACCACCGGGGAGCTGTTTTTT
CASTGQGTTGELFF
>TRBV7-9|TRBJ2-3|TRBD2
TGTGCCACCAAACTAGCGCTGAGCACAGATACGCAGTATTTT
CATKLALSTDTQYF
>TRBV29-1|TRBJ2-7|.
TGCAGCGTGACCGGGACTGGCTACGAGCAGTACTTC
CSVTGTGYEQYF
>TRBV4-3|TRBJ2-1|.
TGCGCCAGCAGCCAGCTTCTGGACTCGACCCGTAGGCAGTTCTTC
CASSQLLDSTRRQFF
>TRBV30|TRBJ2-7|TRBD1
TGTGCCTGGAGTCCAGGCCCCGGGACAGTCTCCTACGAGCAGTACTTC
CAWSPGPGTVSYEQYF
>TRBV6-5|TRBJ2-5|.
TGTGCCAGCAAATACTTACAGGGAAGCAGGGAGACCCAGTACTTC
CASKYLQGSRETQYF
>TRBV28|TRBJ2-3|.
TGTGCCAGTTGGGGGTTCGGGAGAGGCACAGATACGCAGTATTTT
CASWGFGRGTDTQYF
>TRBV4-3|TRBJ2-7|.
TGCGCCAGCAGCCCCCAAAGAGAGGGTACCGAGCAGTACTTC
CASSPQREGTEQYF
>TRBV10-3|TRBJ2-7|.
TGTGCCATCAGTAAGGCCATACAGGAATGGAACGAGCAGTACTTC
CAISKAIQEWNEQYF
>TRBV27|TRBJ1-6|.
TGTGCCAGCAGTTTGGGACAACTGAGAACTTATAATTCACCCCTCCACTTT
CASSLGQLRTYNSPLHF
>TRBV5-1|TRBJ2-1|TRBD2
TGCGCCAGCAGCGGGACCGGGACTAGCTACAATGAGCAGTTCTTC
CASSGTGTSYNEQFF